This T cell receptor beta chain was captured by sequencing in a study of Ad26.COV2.S vaccination and SARS-CoV-2 variants (dated by TCRdb to the early 2020s). With regard to the full study: Donors in the vaccine arm were drawn from COV1001, a phase I-IIa trial of Ad26.COV2.S in healthy adults that was multicentre, randomized, double-blind and placebo-controlled. Ad26.COV2.S was given intramuscularly at 5x10^10 or 1x10^11 viral particles, as a single shot or as two shots 56 days apart. TCRbeta repertoire sequencing was used to assess the specificity and breadth of SARS-CoV-2-reactive T cell receptors after Ad26.COV2.S vaccination. The TCR-sequenced set comprised approximately 32 samples: some 20 Ad26.COV2.S vaccine recipients, 5 placebo recipients and 8 SARS-CoV-2 convalescent individuals. Trial participants were randomized into five groups of five, in which low-dose or high-dose Ad26.COV2.S was given once or twice, or placebo was given on both occasions. Investigators remained blinded to trial group allocation during experiments and outcome assessment. The full study reports these points: Ad26.COV2.S recipients had higher spike-specific TCR breadth than placebo recipients (P = 0.0014). Comparable non-spike TCR breadth was observed between vaccine and placebo recipients, consistent with only spike being contained in the vaccine. The study was not powered to compare responses between vaccine doses or regimens. After vaccination, spike-specific CD8+ and CD4+ T cell responses were reported to show substantial breadth. The authors noted that the TCR breadth and depth analyses may have underestimated total T cell responses.

According to the study, the label for this sample's treatment or condition signals: around 19 received Ad26.COV2.S at low or high dose, single or two shots; about five received placebo; per-sample allocation not given. Repertoires of vaccine and placebo recipients were sequenced from samples taken on day 63 after the first injection. In Cohort 1b, 25 to 30 adults aged 18-55 years were enrolled at a single site in Boston, USA, between 29 July and 7 August 2020. As a vaccine, Ad26.COV2.S was a replication-incompetent adenovirus type 26 vector that expressed a prefusion-stabilized SARS-CoV-2 spike protein derived from the original Wuhan strain. The immunoSEQ Assay was the method used to sequence TCRbeta CDR3 regions. After extraction, genomic DNA underwent amplification by bias-controlled multiplex PCR, followed by high-throughput sequencing. The published analysis was carried out like this. To quantify the absolute abundance of each unique TCRbeta CDR3 region, sequences were collapsed and filtered. T cell fraction was estimated by normalizing TCRbeta template counts to usable DNA, which was measured by amplifying reference genes present in all nucleated cells. Repertoire TCRs were annotated as SARS-CoV-2-specific by exact matching of V gene, CDR3 amino acid sequence and J gene to a known reactive TCR set. The reference SARS-CoV-2 TCR set was obtained from MIRA and was filtered for enrichment in COVID-19-positive ImmuneCODE repertoires, whereby public or cross-reactive TCRs were removed. Drawing on the MIRA antigens, annotated TCRs were analysed further at the level of specific ORF or position within ORF. Depth was the summed frequency of annotated unique rearrangements, while breadth was defined as annotated unique rearrangements over total unique productive rearrangements. Two-sided Wilcoxon rank-sum tests were applied when comparing TCR breadth between groups. Held by TCRdb, this immuneACCESS table contains in-frame sequences only and omits some clones. Under half of the omission traces to an unresolved V gene where checked; the cause of the rest is unknown. For V, J and clone size, that table is used; D and trimming come from the DNA. The sample yields approximately 300,000 clones; about 85% were counted once. 2.1% of the sample rests with the top ten.

CDR1 and CDR2 are read off the germline V gene as SGHDN and FVKESK. V is clipped by 4 bases and J by 2 bases, and the sequence between their germline boundaries is 17 bases long. There are 16 amino acids in the CDR3, from cysteine to phenylalanine inclusive. Only the CDR3 portion is preserved as DNA: 48 bases, with reading frame beginning at the first base. Concerning this clone itself: The antigen it binds to is not known. No base-level quality is on record; no much larger clone is a single base apart.

This chain joins TRBV14 to TRBJ1-2; the D region possibly corresponds to TRBD1 (5 bases align). The origin of this receptor is a person aged 18-60 years who received the Ad26.COV2.S COVID-19 vaccine or a placebo. The sample here was peripheral blood, taken in a trial of Ad26.COV2.S vaccine versus placebo. This receptor carries the CDR3 CASSLGTGTLNYGYTF. The DNA reads as follows: TGTGCCAGCAGCCTCGGGACGGGTACCTTGAACTATGGCTACACCTTC.